One and the same sample provided the 31 T cell receptor beta chains below, sequenced in a study of blood T cell repertoires in COVID-19. Only in-frame clones appear in the TCRdb table, and some are missing; sequencing was by immunoSEQ multiplex PCR. The sample has around 230,000 clones; around 88% are singletons. Sequencing input: PBMCs or T cells enriched from blood (not recorded which). The receptors here all came from a woman between 35 and 50 years old with acute COVID-19.

Here the CDR3 reads CASSSTSGYNEQFF. DNA of the CDR3: TGTGCCAGCAGCTCGACTAGCGGCTACAATGAGCAGTTCTTC. This chain joins TRBV5-6 and TRBJ2-1; 9 nucleotides align to TRBD2. Germline CDR1 reads SGHDT; CDR2 reads YYEEEE. The CDR3 runs 14 residues. V lost 3 bases to trimming and J lost 3 bases; unmatched junction nucleotides: 1.

Concerning this clone: Other DNA variants within this sample encode the same CDR3. The chain joins TRBV9 to TRBJ2-3, with TRBD2 identical over 8 bases. Germline-derived CDR1 and CDR2 are SGDLS and YYNGEE. The CDR3 spans 15 residues. Losses at the gene ends were 2 bases for V and 1 base for J; bases not matched to a gene: 3. The CDR3 here is CASSVRRGGTDTQYF. The CDR3, as DNA: TGTGCCAGCAGCGTTCGGCGGGGGGGCACAGATACGCAGTATTTT.

J is TRBJ1-1 and V is TRBV4-1; 8 nucleotides line up with TRBD1. Trimming took 4 bases from V and 4 from J; bases not matched to a gene: 8. Germline V gives CDR1 MGHRA, CDR2 YSYEKL. The CDR3 has 15 amino acids. The CDR3 region is CASSLGRQGITEAFF. In DNA, the CDR3 is TGCGCCAGCAGCCTCGGCCGACAGGGGATCACTGAAGCTTTCTTT.

In this sample, this clone turned up once. The chain combines TRBV4-1 with TRBJ2-7, with a possible D match to TRBD2 (6 bases). The V and J ends lost 1 base and 2 bases respectively, with 9 bases between them. Germline loops: CDR1 MGHRA, CDR2 YSYEKL. This CDR3 comprises 14 residues. The CDR3 is CASSQGDLPYEQYF. The CDR3 nucleotides read TGCGCCAGCAGCCAAGGGGACTTACCCTACGAGCAGTACTTC.

The chain has TRBV19 and TRBJ1-2; D perhaps matches TRBD1 (6 bases). V lost 7 bases and J lost 4, with 19 bases in between. The CDR3 is 15 residues long. Germline loops: CDR1 LNHDA, CDR2 SQIVND (reference sequence). The CDR3 loop is CASTLAPGVGYGYTF. The CDR3 DNA reads TGTGCCAGTACTCTAGCCCCAGGGGTCGGCTATGGCTACACCTTC.

The chain carries TRBV6-5 and TRBJ1-1; possibly TRBD1 for D (6 bases). Deletions cut 8 bases from V and 4 bases from J, with 17 bases between. The CDR3 is 14 residues long. CDR1 is MNHEY, CDR2 SVGAGI, per germline. The CDR3 is CASSSGGPSTEAFF. CDR3 DNA sequence: TGTGCCAGCTCGAGCGGGGGGCCTAGCACTGAAGCTTTCTTT.

The chain has TRBV30 and TRBJ1-2; TRBD1 aligns across 10 bases. V gave up 4 bases and J gave up 5 bases; unmatched junction bases: 7. The germline V gene encodes CDR1 GTSNPN and CDR2 SVGIG (reference sequence). This CDR3 comprises 14 residues. This CDR3 reads CAWTRQGAWYGYTF. The DNA of the CDR3 is TGTGCCTGGACCCGACAGGGGGCGTGGTATGGCTACACCTTC.

This chain connects TRBV9 to TRBJ2-1; possibly TRBD1 for D (6 bases). This CDR3 is 14 amino acids long. Germline V lookup: CDR1 SGDLS, CDR2 YYNGEE. Trimming stripped 0 bases from V and 5 bases from J, with 9 bases between. Written as DNA, the CDR3 is TGTGCCAGCAGCGTAGTGGCAGGGGACAATGAGCAGTTCTTC. It encodes CASSVVAGDNEQFF.

The V and J genes are TRBV30 and TRBJ1-6, with unresolved D. Germline V CDR1 and CDR2: GTSNPN, SVGIG (reference sequence). Trimming left V 0 bases short and J 3 bases short, with 12 bases between. The CDR3 extends over 16 amino acids. The DNA for the CDR3 is TGTGCCTGGAGTGTCATACTCGGGGTCTATAATTCACCCCTCCACTTT. Its translation is CAWSVILGVYNSPLHF. The variable domain in full, with the rest retrieved from reference TRBV30 and TRBJ1-6, is SQTIHQWPATLVQPVGSPLSLECTVEGTSNPNLYWYRQAAGRGLQLLFYSVGIGQISSEVPQNLSASRPQDRQFILSSKKLLLSDSGFYLCAWSVILGVYNSPLHFGNGTRLTVT.

The gene calls are TRBV4-3 and TRBJ2-3, with 9 nucleotides matching TRBD2. V dropped 0 bases and J dropped 9; count of bases not matched to a gene: 10. Germline lookup yields CDR1 LGHNA and CDR2 YSLEER. The CDR3 has 16 amino acids. The CDR3 coding sequence is TGCGCCAGCAGCCAAGATCCGAGCGGGGGGCTAGAGACGCAGTATTTT. Its translation: CASSQDPSGGLETQYF.

J is TRBJ2-6 and V is TRBV5-4; D unresolved. The CDR3 has 15 amino acids. Germline V gene data show CDR1 as SGHNT and CDR2 as YYREEE (reference sequence). V gave up 2 bases and J gave up 0 bases, with 6 bases separating them. CDR3: CASSFINSGANVLTF. CDR3 nucleotides: TGTGCCAGCAGCTTCATCAACTCTGGGGCCAACGTCCTGACTTTC.

This clone was found once. The chain uses TRBV5-1 and TRBJ2-5; 12 bases match TRBD2. V was clipped by 0 bases and J by 2 bases; unmatched bases: 5. Germline-derived CDR1 and CDR2 are SGHRS and YFSETQ. This CDR3 has 17 residues. The CDR3: CASSLGRLAGAQETQYF. The CDR3 bases are TGCGCCAGCAGCTTGGGGCGACTAGCGGGGGCGCAAGAGACCCAGTACTTC.

This clone appeared a single time. The chain employs TRBV9 and TRBJ2-1; 7 bases align to TRBD1. J gave up 2 bases and V 3 bases, and 11 bases lay outside the gene matches. Looked up from germline, CDR1 is SGDLS and CDR2 is YYNGEE. The CDR3 sequence is 17 residues long. For the CDR3, the DNA is TGTGCCAGCAGCGCTCCCCTAGACAGGGCCCCCTACAATGAGCAGTTCTTC. As protein: CASSAPLDRAPYNEQFF.

This clone turned up a few times. V is TRBV30 and J is TRBJ2-7; no definite D call. CDR1 and CDR2 from the germline V gene are GTSNPN and SVGIG (reference sequence). Trimming removed 4 bases from V and 1 base from J, with 20 bases in between. The CDR3 is 16 amino acids. CDR3 region: CAWNPRGASWSYEQYF. The CDR3 nucleotides read TGTGCCTGGAACCCACGAGGAGCCAGCTGGTCCTACGAGCAGTACTTC.

V usage is TRBV3-1 (or the pseudogene TRBV3-2) and J usage is TRBJ2-1; 9 positions agree with TRBD1. There are 17 residues in the CDR3. Losses at the gene ends were 3 bases for V and 11 bases for J; bases not matched to a gene: 17. The germline V gene encodes CDR1 LGHDT and CDR2 YNNKEL (reference sequence). The chain's CDR3 is CASSQIRQDRDRDKQFF. CDR3 DNA: TGTGCCAGCAGCCAGATAAGACAGGACCGGGACAGGGACAAGCAGTTCTTC.

The genes are TRBV27 and TRBJ1-6; 9 positions match TRBD1. Per germline, CDR1 MNHEY and CDR2 SMNVEV (reference sequence). This CDR3 has 14 residues. V lost 6 bases, J lost 7 bases, and 4 bases stayed unmatched. The CDR3 DNA sequence: TGTGCCAGCAGCTCGACAGGGGGAAATTCACCCCTCCACTTT. Its translation is CASSSTGGNSPLHF.

This chain connects TRBV19 to TRBJ1-2; D ambiguous. This CDR3 region has 12 residues. Looked up from germline, CDR1 is LNHDA and CDR2 is SQIVND (reference sequence). Trimming took off 3 bases at V and 7 bases at J, with 9 bases between the two ends. The chain's CDR3 is CASSIRGGGYTF. The CDR3 DNA reads TGTGCCAGTAGTATTCGCGGCGGTGGCTACACCTTC.

The V call is TRBV6-6, the J call TRBJ1-4; the match to TRBD1 covers 9 bases. CDR1 and CDR2 from the germline V gene are MNHNY and SVGAGI (reference sequence). There are 14 residues in the CDR3. J lost 4 bases, V lost 6 bases, and 3 bases had no gene match. DNA for the CDR3: TGTGCCAGCAGACAGGGGGCGGATAATGAAAAACTGTTTTTT. Encoded protein: CASRQGADNEKLFF.

The chain joins TRBV7-2 to TRBJ2-5, with D possibly being TRBD1 (8 bases). Looked up from germline, CDR1 is SGHTA and CDR2 is FQGNSA. This CDR3 region has 15 residues. The V end was cut by 5 bases, the J end by 5 bases, with 18 bases between. Written as DNA, the CDR3 is TGTGCCAGCAGCACCCGACAGGGGAGGGGGGAGACCCAGTACTTC. This gives the protein CASSTRQGRGETQYF.

V usage is TRBV6-2 or TRBV6-3 and J usage is TRBJ1-1, with no clear D. The V end lost 2 bases, the J end lost 6 bases, and 10 bases lay between the germline ends. The CDR3 totals 13 residues. The germline gives CDR1 MNHEY, CDR2 SVGEGT. The CDR3 DNA sequence: TGTGCCAGCAGTTACGGAACAGCCCCTGAAGCTTTCTTT. Residues: CASSYGTAPEAFF.

The V call is TRBV6-2 or TRBV6-3, the J call TRBJ1-4; 8 bases align to TRBD1. The CDR3 length is 19 residues. Germline CDR1 is MNHEY and CDR2 is SVGEGT. J was trimmed by 4 bases and V by 5 bases; bases with no gene match: 18. This CDR3 reads CASSDRTGTGITFNEKLFF. CDR3 nucleotide sequence: TGTGCCAGCAGTGACCGGACAGGGACGGGGATTACTTTTAATGAAAAACTGTTTTTT.

V gene TRBV13 combines with J gene TRBJ2-7, with 9 nucleotides matching TRBD1. Germline V CDR1 and CDR2: PRHDT, FYEKMQ (reference sequence). The length of the CDR3 is 15 residues. The J segment lost 4 bases and the V segment lost 0 bases, leaving 4 bases of the junction unmatched. Here the CDR3 reads CASSLGAGQGYEQYV. The CDR3 DNA reads as TGTGCCAGCAGCTTAGGAGCGGGACAGGGTTACGAGCAGTACGTC.

This clone was recorded only once. This sequence joins TRBV19 and TRBJ1-5; D is possibly TRBD1 (6 bases). Between the trimmed V and J ends, which lost 1 base and 7 bases, there was a span of 26 bases. Germline V lookup: CDR1 LNHDA, CDR2 SQIVND (reference sequence). This CDR3 has 19 residues. The CDR3 DNA reads TGTGCCAGTAGTATAGTGCATTTGGCAGGGGCCGGACGGCAACAGCCCCAGCATTTT. Its protein is CASSIVHLAGAGRQQPQHF.

This chain joins TRBV4-1 and TRBJ2-7; 11 bases match TRBD2. Germline V CDR1 and CDR2: MGHRA, YSYEKL. Trimming removed 4 bases from V and 2 bases from J; junction bases left unmatched: 4. This CDR3 contains 15 residues. In nucleotides, the CDR3 is TGCGCCAGCAGCCCAACTAGCGGGGGCGCCTACGAGCAGTACTTC. Its protein product is CASSPTSGGAYEQYF.

The chain links TRBV3-1 (or the pseudogene TRBV3-2) to TRBJ2-3; D possibly corresponds to TRBD1 (6 bases). V was pared by 4 bases and J by 4 bases, with 9 bases between. The CDR3 runs 13 residues. Germline V gives CDR1 LGHDT, CDR2 YNNKEL (reference sequence). CDR3 DNA sequence: TGTGCCAGCAGCCCTGGGGGCTCAGATACGCAGTATTTT. It yields the protein CASSPGGSDTQYF.

This clone was detected only once. The chain links TRBV10-1 to TRBJ2-2, with a possible D match to TRBD2 (6 bases). CDR3 length: 17 residues. Trimming removed 0 bases at V and 5 bases at J, with 16 bases between. Germline V gene sequence: CDR1 WNHNN, CDR2 SYGVQD (reference sequence). DNA of the CDR3: TGCGCCAGCAGTGAGTCAGGGGCAGGGAGGTGGACCGGGGAGCTGTTTTTT. This codes for CASSESGAGRWTGELFF.

This sequence joins TRBV5-8 and TRBJ2-7, with 9 bases lining up with TRBD1. Germline CDR1 and CDR2: SGHTS and YDEGEE. The V gene end was trimmed by 6 bases and the J gene end by 6 bases; junction bases not matched to a gene: 13. This CDR3 has 15 amino acids. CDR3 sequence reads: CASNQMGQGKGEQYF. The DNA for the CDR3 is TGTGCCAGCAACCAGATGGGACAGGGAAAAGGCGAGCAGTACTTC.

The chain uses TRBV7-2 and TRBJ2-3, with 16 bases matching TRBD2. This CDR3 contains 19 residues. The junction had 8 bases not matched to a gene; V was cut back by 5 bases and J by 0 bases. The germline V gene has CDR1 SGHTA and CDR2 FQGNSA. The CDR3 DNA sequence: TGTGCCAGCAGCCCCTTCGGGACTAGCGGGAGGGCTAGCACAGATACGCAGTATTTT. It specifies CASSPFGTSGRASTDTQYF.

A single count supports this clone. CDR3 nucleotide sequence: TGTGCCAGCACACAGCTAGCGGGGGGGTACAATGAGCAGTTCTTC. Translated: CASTQLAGGYNEQFF. The chain couples TRBV27 to TRBJ2-1; 12 nucleotides agree with TRBD2. V shed 7 bases and J 4 bases; nucleotides not matched to a gene: 5. Germline lookup yields CDR1 MNHEY and CDR2 SMNVEV (reference sequence). The CDR3 is made up of 15 amino acids.

This chain joins TRBV30 and TRBJ1-5, with D unresolved. Germline assignment: CDR1 GTSNPN and CDR2 SVGIG (reference sequence). This CDR3 comprises 18 residues. Trimming stripped 1 base from V and 0 bases from J, with 19 bases between. DNA of the CDR3: TGTGCCTGGAGTGAATTAAGGAGGCCTGGGGTTAGCAATCAGCCCCAGCATTTT. Translated: CAWSELRRPGVSNQPQHF.

This chain uses TRBV19 with TRBJ1-2; the D gene is possibly TRBD1 (5 bases). The CDR3 has 12 residues. The germline V and J ends were trimmed by 3 bases and 8 bases, with 10 bases remaining between them. The germline gives CDR1 LNHDA, CDR2 SQIVND (reference sequence). The CDR3 DNA sequence: TGTGCCAGTAGTATCGGGGGAATGGGCTACACCTTC. This codes for CASSIGGMGYTF. The full variable domain, with the rest looked up from reference TRBV19 and TRBJ1-2, is DGGITQSPKYLFRKEGQNVTLSCEQNLNHDAMYWYRQDPGQGLRLIYYSQIVNDFQKGDIAEGYSVSREKKESFPLTVTSAQKNPTAFYLCASSIGGMGYTFGSGTRLTVV.